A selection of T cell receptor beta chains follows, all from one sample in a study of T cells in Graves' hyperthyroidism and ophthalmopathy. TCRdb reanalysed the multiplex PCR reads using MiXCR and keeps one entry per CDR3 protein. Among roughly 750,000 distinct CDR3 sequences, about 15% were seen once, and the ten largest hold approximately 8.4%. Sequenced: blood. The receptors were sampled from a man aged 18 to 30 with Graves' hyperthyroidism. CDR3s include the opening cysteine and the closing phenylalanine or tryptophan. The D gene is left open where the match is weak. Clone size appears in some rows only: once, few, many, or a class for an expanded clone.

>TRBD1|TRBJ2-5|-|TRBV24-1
CATSLQGREQYF
TGTGCCACCAGCCTACAGGGGAGAGAACAGTACTTC
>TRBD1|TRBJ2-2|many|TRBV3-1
CASSSPGQGMDTGELFF
TGTGCCAGCAGTTCACCGGGACAGGGGATGGACACCGGGGAGCTGTTTTTT
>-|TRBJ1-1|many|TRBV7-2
CASNDLGVMNVEAFF
TGTGCCAGCAACGACTTGGGAGTTATGAACGTTGAAGCTTTCTTT
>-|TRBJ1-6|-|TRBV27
CARGRNNSPLHF
TGTGCCAGGGGCCGGAATAATTCACCCCTCCACTTT
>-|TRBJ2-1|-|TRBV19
CASSTQRANEQFF
TGTGCCAGTAGTACCCAGCGGGCCAATGAGCAGTTCTTC
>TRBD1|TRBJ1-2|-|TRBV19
CASSIAQGTGLGYGYTF
TGTGCCAGTAGTATAGCCCAAGGGACAGGGTTGGGATATGGCTACACCTTC
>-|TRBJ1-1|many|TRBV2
CASSEAERGTEAFF
TGTGCCAGCAGTGAAGCAGAGCGGGGGACTGAAGCTTTCTTT
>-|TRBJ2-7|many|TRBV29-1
CSVDAGGLNYEQYF
TGCAGCGTTGACGCCGGAGGCTTGAACTACGAGCAGTACTTC
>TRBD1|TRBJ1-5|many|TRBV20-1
CSAQSDREVEPQHF
TGCAGTGCCCAATCGGACAGGGAAGTGGAGCCCCAGCATTTT
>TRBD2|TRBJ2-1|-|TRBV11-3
CASSPRGGLSSNEQFF
TGTGCCAGCAGCCCCCGGGGGGGTCTTTCGAGCAATGAGCAGTTCTTC
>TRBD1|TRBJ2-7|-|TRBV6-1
CASHRDRENEQYF
TGTGCCAGTCACCGGGACAGGGAAAACGAGCAGTACTTC
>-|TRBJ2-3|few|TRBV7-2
CASSFLRDRGDTQYF
TGTGCCAGCAGCTTTCTCCGGGACCGGGGAGATACGCAGTATTTT
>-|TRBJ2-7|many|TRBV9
CASSVALGQNYEQYF
TGTGCCAGCAGCGTAGCTCTTGGACAAAACTACGAGCAGTACTTC
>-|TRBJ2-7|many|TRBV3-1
CASSQERELRTSYEQYF
TGTGCCAGCAGCCAAGAGCGAGAACTTCGAACCTCCTACGAGCAGTACTTC
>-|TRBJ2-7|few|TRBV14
CASSQGPLITYEQYF
TGTGCCAGCAGCCAAGGACCACTTATCACCTACGAGCAGTACTTC
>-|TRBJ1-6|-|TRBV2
CAGGLNYNSPLHF
TGTGCCGGAGGACTTAACTATAATTCACCCCTCCACTTT
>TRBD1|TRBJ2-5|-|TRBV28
CASSLGGQGGWYF
TGTGCCAGCAGTTTAGGCGGACAGGGAGGATGGTACTTC
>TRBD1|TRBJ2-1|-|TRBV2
CASKRTGADNEQFF
TGTGCCAGCAAGAGGACAGGGGCCGACAATGAGCAGTTCTTC
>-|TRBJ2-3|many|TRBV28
CASSLLVPLTDTQYF
TGTGCCAGCAGTTTACTGGTCCCTCTCACAGATACGCAGTATTTT
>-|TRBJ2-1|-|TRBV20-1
CSAKVQGVQDEQFF
TGCAGTGCCAAGGTGCAGGGCGTTCAGGATGAGCAGTTCTTC
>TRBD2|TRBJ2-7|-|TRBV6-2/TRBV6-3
CASSSSYAGGRDEQYF
TGTGCCAGCAGTTCCTCCTATGCGGGAGGCAGGGACGAGCAGTACTTC
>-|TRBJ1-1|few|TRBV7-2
CASSPSGVGNTEAFF
TGTGCCAGCAGCCCCAGTGGGGTTGGGAACACTGAAGCTTTCTTT
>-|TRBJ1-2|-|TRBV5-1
CASSLDSPYGYTF
TGCGCCAGCAGCTTGGACAGCCCCTATGGCTACACCTTC
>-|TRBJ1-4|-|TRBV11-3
CASSQVPAMKKLFF
TGTGCCAGCAGCCAAGTTCCGGCGATGAAAAAACTGTTTTTT
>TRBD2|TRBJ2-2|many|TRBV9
CASSVELAGVDGELFF
TGTGCCAGCAGCGTAGAACTAGCGGGAGTTGACGGGGAGCTGTTTTTT
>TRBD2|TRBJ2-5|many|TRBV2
CASSGFAGVVQETQYF
TGTGCCAGCAGTGGTTTCGCGGGAGTGGTGCAAGAGACCCAGTACTTC
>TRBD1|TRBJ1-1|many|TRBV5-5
CASSAKPTGLNTEAFF
TGTGCCAGCAGCGCTAAGCCGACAGGGCTGAACACTGAAGCTTTCTTT
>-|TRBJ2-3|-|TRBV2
CASSERVGNTQYF
TGTGCCAGCAGTGAAAGGGTGGGAAATACGCAGTATTTT
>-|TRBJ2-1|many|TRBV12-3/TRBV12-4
CASSPDYNEQFF
TGTGCCAGCAGTCCTGACTACAATGAGCAGTTCTTC
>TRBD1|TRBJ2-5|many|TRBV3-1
CASSPDRDQETQYF
TGTGCCAGCAGCCCGGACAGGGACCAAGAGACCCAGTACTTC
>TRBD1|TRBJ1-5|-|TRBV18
CASSPRRLGQGGNQPQHF
TGTGCCAGCTCACCTCGCCGCCTAGGACAGGGAGGAAATCAGCCCCAGCATTTT
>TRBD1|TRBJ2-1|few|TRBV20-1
CSASSSGTGLFNEQFF
TGCAGTGCTAGCTCAAGCGGGACAGGGTTGTTTAATGAGCAGTTCTTC
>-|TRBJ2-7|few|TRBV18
CASSPTVPYEQYF
TGTGCCAGCTCACCGACAGTCCCCTACGAGCAGTACTTC
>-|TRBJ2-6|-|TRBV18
CASSQKAGANVLTF
TGTGCCAGCTCCCAAAAGGCTGGGGCCAACGTCCTGACTTTC
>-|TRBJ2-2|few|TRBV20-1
CSAFRVSGTGELFF
TGCAGTGCTTTCCGGGTCTCGGGCACCGGGGAGCTGTTTTTT
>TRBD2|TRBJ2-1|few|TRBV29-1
CSVDTSGNNEQFF
TGCAGCGTTGATACTAGCGGGAACAATGAGCAGTTCTTC
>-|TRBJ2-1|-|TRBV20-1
CSARGGTLGYNEQFF
TGCAGTGCTAGAGGGGGGACTCTGGGATACAATGAGCAGTTCTTC
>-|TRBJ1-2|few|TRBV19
CASSSSIYGYTF
TGTGCCAGTAGTAGCAGCATCTATGGCTACACCTTC
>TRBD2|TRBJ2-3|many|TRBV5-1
CASSLAAGGPYTQYF
TGCGCCAGCAGCTTGGCAGCGGGAGGGCCGTATACGCAGTATTTT
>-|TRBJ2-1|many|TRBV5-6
CASSPRRRNNEQFF
TGTGCCAGCAGCCCCCGGAGGCGGAACAATGAGCAGTTCTTC
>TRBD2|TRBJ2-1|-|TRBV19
CASSALAGLNNEQFF
TGTGCCAGTAGTGCCTTAGCGGGACTGAACAATGAGCAGTTCTTC
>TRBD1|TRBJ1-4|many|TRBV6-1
CASSRTGGSSGEKLFF
TGTGCCAGCAGTCGGACAGGGGGATCGAGCGGTGAAAAACTGTTTTTT
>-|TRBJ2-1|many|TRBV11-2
CASSPRSYNEQFF
TGTGCCAGCAGCCCCCGCTCCTACAATGAGCAGTTCTTC
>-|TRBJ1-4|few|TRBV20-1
CSALPALVNEKLFF
TGCAGTGCTCTACCTGCCCTCGTAAATGAAAAACTGTTTTTT